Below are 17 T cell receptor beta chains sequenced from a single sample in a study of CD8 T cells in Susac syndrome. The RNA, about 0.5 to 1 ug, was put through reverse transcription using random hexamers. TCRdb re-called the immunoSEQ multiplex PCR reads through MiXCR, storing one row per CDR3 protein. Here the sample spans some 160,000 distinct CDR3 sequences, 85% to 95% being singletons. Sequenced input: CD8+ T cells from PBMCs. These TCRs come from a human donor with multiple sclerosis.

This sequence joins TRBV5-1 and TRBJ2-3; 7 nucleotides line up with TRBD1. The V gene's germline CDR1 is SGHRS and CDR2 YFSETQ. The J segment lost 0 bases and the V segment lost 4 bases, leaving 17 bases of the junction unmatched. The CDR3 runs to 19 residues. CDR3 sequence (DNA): TGCGCCAGCAGCGTCCGGGACAGCGCATTCAGCGAGAGCACAGATACGCAGTATTTT. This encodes CASSVRDSAFSESTDTQYF. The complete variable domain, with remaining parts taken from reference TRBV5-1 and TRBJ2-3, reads KAGVTQTPRYLIKTRGQQVTLSCSPISGHRSVSWYQQTPGQGLQFLFEYFSETQRNKGNFPGRFSGRQFSNSRSEMNVSTLELGDSALYLCASSVRDSAFSESTDTQYFGPGTRLTVL.

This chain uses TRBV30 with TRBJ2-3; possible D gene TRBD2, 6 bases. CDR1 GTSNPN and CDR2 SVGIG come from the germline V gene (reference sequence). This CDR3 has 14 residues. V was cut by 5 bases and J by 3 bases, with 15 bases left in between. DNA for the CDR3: TGTGCCTGGGGAGGCGGGCTAGCGACAGATACGCAGTATTTT. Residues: CAWGGGLATDTQYF. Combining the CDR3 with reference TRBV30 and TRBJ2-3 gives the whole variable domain SQTIHQWPATLVQPVGSPLSLECTVEGTSNPNLYWYRQAAGRGLQLLFYSVGIGQISSEVPQNLSASRPQDRQFILSSKKLLLSDSGFYLCAWGGGLATDTQYFGPGTRLTVL.

CDR3 DNA sequence: TGCAGCGTTGTGGGGGGACAGATCGGCCATGAGCAGTTCTTC. The encoded protein is CSVVGGQIGHEQFF. The chain combines TRBV29-1 with TRBJ2-1; a possible D gene is TRBD1 (7 bases). The germline CDR1 and CDR2 sequences are SQVTM and ANQGSEA. V lost 4 bases, J lost 8 bases, and 18 bases lay in between. The CDR3 is 14 amino acids.

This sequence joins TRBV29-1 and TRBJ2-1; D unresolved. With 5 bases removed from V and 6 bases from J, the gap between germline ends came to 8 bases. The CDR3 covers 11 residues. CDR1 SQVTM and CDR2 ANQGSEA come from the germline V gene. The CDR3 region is CSVSLVNEQFF. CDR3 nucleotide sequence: TGCAGCGTTTCGTTGGTCAATGAGCAGTTCTTC.

CDR3 loop: CSVEDLAGVSYNEQFF. DNA for the CDR3: TGCAGCGTTGAAGATCTAGCGGGAGTTAGCTACAATGAGCAGTTCTTC. The rearrangement joins TRBV29-1 to TRBJ2-1, with 10 bases identical to TRBD2. The CDR3 extends over 16 amino acids. The trim removed 0 bases at V and 3 bases at J, leaving 5 bases unmatched. The germline V gene has CDR1 SQVTM and CDR2 ANQGSEA.

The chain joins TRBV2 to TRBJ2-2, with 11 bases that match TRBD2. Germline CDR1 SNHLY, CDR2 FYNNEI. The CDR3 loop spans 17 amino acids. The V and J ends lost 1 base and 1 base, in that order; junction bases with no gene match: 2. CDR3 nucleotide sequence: TGTGCCAGCAGTGAAGGTAGCGGGAGGGTGAACACCGGGGAGCTGTTTTTT. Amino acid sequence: CASSEGSGRVNTGELFF.

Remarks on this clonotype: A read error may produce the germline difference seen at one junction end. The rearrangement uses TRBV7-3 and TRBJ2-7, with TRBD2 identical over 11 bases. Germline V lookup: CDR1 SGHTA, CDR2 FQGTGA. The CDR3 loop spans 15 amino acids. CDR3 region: CASSVTSGGYYEQYF. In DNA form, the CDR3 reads TGTGCCAGCAGCGTAACTAGCGGGGGATACTACGAGCAGTACTTC.

Here the CDR3 reads CASSLEAGINEQFF. The CDR3 nucleotides read TGCGCCAGCAGCTTGGAGGCGGGAATAAATGAGCAGTTCTTC. The chain has TRBV5-1 and TRBJ2-1; a possible D gene is TRBD2 (6 bases). CDR1 and CDR2 from the germline V gene are SGHRS and YFSETQ. The CDR3 has 14 residues. Trimming cost V 0 bases and J 7 bases, with 11 bases left between them.

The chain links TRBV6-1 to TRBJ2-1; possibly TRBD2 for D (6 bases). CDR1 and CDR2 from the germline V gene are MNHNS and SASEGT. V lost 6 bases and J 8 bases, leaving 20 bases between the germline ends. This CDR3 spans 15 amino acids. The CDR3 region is CASRQVRWGVDEQFF. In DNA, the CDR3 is TGTGCCAGCAGACAAGTGAGATGGGGGGTGGATGAGCAGTTCTTC.

CDR3 DNA sequence: TGTGCCTGGAGTGTCGGGCAGGGAAACGAGCAGTACTTC. It is translated as CAWSVGQGNEQYF. The chain employs TRBV30 and TRBJ2-7, with D perhaps TRBD1 (5 bases). V was cut by 0 bases and J by 5 bases, with 11 bases left in between. The CDR3 has 13 residues. The germline gives CDR1 GTSNPN, CDR2 SVGIG (reference sequence).

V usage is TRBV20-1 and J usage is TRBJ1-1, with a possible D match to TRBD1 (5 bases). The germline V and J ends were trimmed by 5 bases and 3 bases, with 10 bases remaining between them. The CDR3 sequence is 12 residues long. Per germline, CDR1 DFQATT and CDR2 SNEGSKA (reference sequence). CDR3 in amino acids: CSAGVGDTEAFF. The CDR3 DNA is TGCAGTGCTGGGGTAGGGGACACTGAAGCTTTCTTT.

The CDR3 is CASSAGGDTQYF. The CDR3 region has the DNA TGTGCCAGCAGCGCCGGGGGGGATACGCAGTATTTT. This chain links TRBV11-2 with TRBJ2-3; 7 bases map to TRBD2. The germline CDR1 and CDR2 sequences are SGHAT and FQNNGV. J gave up 6 bases and V 5 bases, and 2 bases lay outside the gene matches. This CDR3 is built from 12 residues.

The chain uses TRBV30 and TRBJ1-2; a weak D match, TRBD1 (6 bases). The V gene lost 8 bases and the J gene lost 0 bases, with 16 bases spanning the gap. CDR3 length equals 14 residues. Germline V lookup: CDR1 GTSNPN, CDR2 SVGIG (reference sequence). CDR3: CAETPTGANYGYTF. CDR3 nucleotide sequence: TGTGCCGAGACGCCGACAGGAGCTAACTATGGCTACACCTTC. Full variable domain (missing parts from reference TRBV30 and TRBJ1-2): SQTIHQWPATLVQPVGSPLSLECTVEGTSNPNLYWYRQAAGRGLQLLFYSVGIGQISSEVPQNLSASRPQDRQFILSSKKLLLSDSGFYLCAETPTGANYGYTFGSGTRLTVV.

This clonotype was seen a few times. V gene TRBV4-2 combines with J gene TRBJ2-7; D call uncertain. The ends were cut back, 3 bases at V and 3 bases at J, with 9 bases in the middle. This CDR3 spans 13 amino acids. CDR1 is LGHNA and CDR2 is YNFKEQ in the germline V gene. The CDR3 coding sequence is TGTGCCAGCAGCCAGGACCCCAACTACGAGCAGTACTTC. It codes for CASSQDPNYEQYF.

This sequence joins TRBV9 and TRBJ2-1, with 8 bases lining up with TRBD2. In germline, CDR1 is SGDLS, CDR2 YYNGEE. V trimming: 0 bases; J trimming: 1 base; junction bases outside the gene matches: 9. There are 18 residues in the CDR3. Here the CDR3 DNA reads TGTGCCAGCAGCGTAGTGGCGGGAGGTGACCCATCCTACAATGAGCAGTTCTTC. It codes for CASSVVAGGDPSYNEQFF.

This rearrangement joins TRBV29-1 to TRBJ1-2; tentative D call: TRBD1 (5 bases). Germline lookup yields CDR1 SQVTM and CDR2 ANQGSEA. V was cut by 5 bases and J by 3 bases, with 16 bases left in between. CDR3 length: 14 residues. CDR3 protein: CSVPNRDRDYGYTF. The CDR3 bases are TGCAGCGTTCCAAACCGGGACCGAGACTATGGCTACACCTTC.

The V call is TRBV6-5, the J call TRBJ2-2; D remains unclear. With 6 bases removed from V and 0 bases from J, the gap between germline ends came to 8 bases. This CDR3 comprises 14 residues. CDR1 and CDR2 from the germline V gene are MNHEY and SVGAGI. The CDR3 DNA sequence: TGTGCCAGCAGCGACGACCCGAACACCGGGGAGCTGTTTTTT. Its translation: CASSDDPNTGELFF.